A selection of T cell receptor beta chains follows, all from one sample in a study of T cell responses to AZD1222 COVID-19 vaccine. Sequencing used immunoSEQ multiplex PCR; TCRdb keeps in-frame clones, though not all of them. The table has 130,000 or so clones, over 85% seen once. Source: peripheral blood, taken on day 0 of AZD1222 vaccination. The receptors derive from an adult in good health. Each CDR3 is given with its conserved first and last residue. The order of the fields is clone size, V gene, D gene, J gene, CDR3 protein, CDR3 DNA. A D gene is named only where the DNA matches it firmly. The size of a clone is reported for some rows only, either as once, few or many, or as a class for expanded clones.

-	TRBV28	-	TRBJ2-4	CASSWGYRVAKNIQYF	TGTGCCAGCAGCTGGGGGTATAGGGTAGCCAAAAACATTCAGTACTTC
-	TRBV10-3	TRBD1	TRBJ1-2	CAINNLGQGHGYTF	TGTGCCATCAATAATTTGGGACAGGGGCATGGCTACACCTTC
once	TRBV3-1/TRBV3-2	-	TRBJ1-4	CASSQGAGGEKLFF	TGTGCCAGCAGCCAAGGCGCAGGAGGGGAAAAACTGTTTTTT
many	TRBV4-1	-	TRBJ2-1	CASKGRTGVKSVEQFF	TGCGCCAGCAAAGGGCGAACGGGAGTGAAAAGCGTTGAGCAGTTCTTC
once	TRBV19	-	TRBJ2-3	CASTRTANTDTQYF	TGTGCCAGTACCAGGACAGCTAACACAGATACGCAGTATTTT
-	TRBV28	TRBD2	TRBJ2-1	CASSLPRTSGRVRSYNEQFF	TGTGCCAGCAGTTTGCCCCGGACTAGCGGGAGGGTAAGGTCCTACAATGAGCAGTTCTTC
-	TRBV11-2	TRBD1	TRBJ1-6	CASSDRQGNNSPLHF	TGTGCCAGCAGCGACCGACAGGGGAACAATTCACCCCTCCACTTT
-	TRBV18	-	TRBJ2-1	CASSLVRGKSSYNEQFF	TGTGCCAGCTCACTCGTACGCGGGAAGAGCTCCTACAATGAGCAGTTCTTC
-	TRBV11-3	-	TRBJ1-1	CASSNRRDTEAFF	TGTGCCAGCAGCAATCGGAGGGACACTGAAGCTTTCTTT
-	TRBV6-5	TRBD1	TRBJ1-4	CASSYGTGVGGKLFF	TGTGCCAGCAGTTACGGGACAGGGGTAGGGGGAAAACTGTTTTTT
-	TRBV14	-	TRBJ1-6	CASSQENINSPLHF	TGTGCCAGCAGCCAAGAAAACATAAATTCACCCCTCCACTTT
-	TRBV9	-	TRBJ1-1	CASSVGGGTLNTEAFF	TGTGCCAGCAGCGTAGGGGGCGGGACCCTGAACACTGAAGCTTTCTTT
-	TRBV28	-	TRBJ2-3	CASSTFTSSVADTQYF	TGTGCCAGCAGTACTTTCACTAGCTCGGTTGCAGATACGCAGTATTTT
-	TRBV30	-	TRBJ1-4	CAWSDGATNEKLFF	TGTGCCTGGAGTGACGGAGCAACTAATGAAAAACTGTTTTTT
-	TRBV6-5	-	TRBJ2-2	CASSYSTGGGELFF	TGTGCCAGCAGTTACTCAACAGGAGGGGGGGAGCTGTTTTTT
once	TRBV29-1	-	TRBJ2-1	CSVVGQGNEQFF	TGCAGCGTTGTTGGCCAGGGCAATGAGCAGTTCTTC
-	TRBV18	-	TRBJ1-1	CASSPPWGGENTEAFF	TGTGCCAGCTCACCACCGTGGGGGGGCGAGAACACTGAAGCTTTCTTT
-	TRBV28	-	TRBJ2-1	CASSLGGIVRSEQFF	TGTGCCAGCAGCCTGGGGGGAATTGTACGAAGTGAGCAGTTCTTC